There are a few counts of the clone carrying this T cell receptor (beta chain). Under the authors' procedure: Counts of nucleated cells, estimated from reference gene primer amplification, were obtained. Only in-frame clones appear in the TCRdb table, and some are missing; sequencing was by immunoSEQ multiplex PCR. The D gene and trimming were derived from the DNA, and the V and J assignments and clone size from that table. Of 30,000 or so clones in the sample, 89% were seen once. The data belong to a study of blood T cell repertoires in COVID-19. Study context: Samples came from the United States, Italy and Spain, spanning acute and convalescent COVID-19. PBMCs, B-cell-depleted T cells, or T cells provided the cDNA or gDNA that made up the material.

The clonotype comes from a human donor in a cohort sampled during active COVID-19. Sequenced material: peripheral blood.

CDR3 sequence reads: CASSQDNRVTEAFF. The CDR3 coding sequence is TGTGCCAGCAGCCAAGATAACAGGGTCACTGAAGCTTTCTTT. The chain employs TRBV4-2 and TRBJ1-1; perhaps TRBD1 as D (6 bases). Germline values: CDR1 LGHNA, CDR2 YNFKEQ. V gave up 0 bases and J gave up 4 bases, with 9 bases separating them. The CDR3 totals 14 residues.